This T cell receptor beta chain was observed in a study of OX40 agonist ivuxolimab in advanced cancers. Study background: Prior anti-PD-1, anti-PD-L1 or anti-CTLA-4 therapy did not bar entry, and 40% to 45% had some.

V was cut by 0 bases and J by 4 bases, with 9 bases left in between. This CDR3 comprises 13 residues. Looked up from germline, CDR1 is GTSNPN and CDR2 is SVGIG (reference sequence). Clones were read by immunoSEQ multiplex PCR, and TCRdb kept only the in-frame ones, dropping some. The table includes about 50,000 clones, 70% to 90% detected once. Study observations and caveats: No antigen was identified for the clonally expanded peripheral T cells.

In the case of this clone: Its antigen remains unidentified.

The receptor was derived from an adult with an advanced solid tumor such as melanoma, head and neck, liver or kidney cancer. The sequencing here drew on CD4+ or CD8+ T cells sorted from blood, taken in a trial of the OX40 agonist ivuxolimab. This chain uses TRBV30 with TRBJ1-1, with D unresolved. Here the CDR3 reads CAWSVGWGTEAFF. The DNA of the CDR3 is TGTGCCTGGAGTGTTGGCTGGGGCACTGAAGCTTTCTTT.